This TCR beta chain was recorded in a study of shared T cell receptors in the human thymus. This clone was counted only a few times. TCRdb's table, derived via immunoSEQ multiplex PCR, lists solely in-frame clones and lacks some. The table includes hundreds of thousands of clones, 78% detected once. V lost 2 bases, J lost 5 bases, and 3 bases stayed unmatched. Per germline, CDR1 SEHNR and CDR2 FQNEAQ (reference sequence). The CDR3 consists of 14 residues. Another study also made use of these data, one on human thymus T cells. This second study says: It looked as if thymic and blood repertoires used V and J genes in a biased way. Related research reported highly overlapping thymic repertoires among unrelated individuals.

The chain employs TRBV7-9 and TRBJ1-1; 9 nucleotides match TRBD1. The TCR originated in a boy under three years old with a congenital heart defect. Material: thymocytes. The CDR3 loop is CASSLTGGKTEAFF. CDR3 bases: TGTGCCAGCAGCTTAACAGGGGGCAAGACTGAAGCTTTCTTT. Full variable domain (missing parts from reference TRBV7-9 and TRBJ1-1): DTGVSQNPRHKITKRGQNVTFRCDPISEHNRLYWYRQTLGQGPEFLTYFQNEAQLEKSRLLSDRFSAERPKGSFSTLEIQRTEQGDSAMYLCASSLTGGKTEAFFGQGTRLTVV.